These 21 T cell receptor beta chains came from one sample sequenced in a study of STAT5B mutations in CD4+ large granular lymphocyte leukemia. Some clones are missing from TCRdb's copy, which holds only in-frame ones; the method was immunoSEQ multiplex PCR. The sample carries tens of thousands of clones, just over 70% recorded once. The sequenced material came from CD4+ T cells from blood buffy coats. The source is a human donor in good health.

This clone was seen only once. J is TRBJ2-5 and V is TRBV10-3; D unclear. The CDR3 runs 15 residues. Trimming removed 3 bases at V and 5 bases at J, with 16 bases between. Germline assignment: CDR1 ENHRY and CDR2 SYGVKD. The CDR3 DNA is TGTGCCATCAGTGATATAGGTAAAACGCGGGAGACCCAGTACTTC. Its translation: CAISDIGKTRETQYF.

The CDR3 loop is CASSPRQGETEAFF. CDR3 sequence (DNA): TGTGCCAGCTCACCCAGACAGGGAGAGACTGAAGCTTTCTTT. This chain joins TRBV18 and TRBJ1-1; 7 nucleotides line up with TRBD1. The length of the CDR3 is 14 residues. Losses at the gene ends were 3 bases for V and 5 bases for J; bases not matched to a gene: 6. In germline, CDR1 is KGHSH, CDR2 LQKENI.

The V and J genes are TRBV6-6 and TRBJ1-6; weak D call: TRBD1 (5 bases). Germline CDR1 MNHNY, CDR2 SVGAGI (reference sequence). Trimming stripped 5 bases from V and 8 bases from J, with 16 bases between. This CDR3 has 15 residues. In DNA form, the CDR3 reads TGTGCCAGCAGTCCCCTGGGGGTCGGGGATTCACCCCTCCACTTT. Encoded protein: CASSPLGVGDSPLHF.

The table lists this clone with a few counts. The chain employs TRBV5-1 and TRBJ2-1; 8 positions match TRBD1. Per germline, CDR1 SGHRS and CDR2 YFSETQ. V trimming: 0 bases; J trimming: 4 bases; junction bases outside the gene matches: 3. The CDR3 runs 15 residues. The DNA for the CDR3 is TGCGCCAGCAGCTTGGGAGGACAGGGATACAATGAGCAGTTCTTC. It specifies CASSLGGQGYNEQFF.

This rearrangement joins TRBV7-9 to TRBJ2-5; TRBD2 aligns across 16 bases. This CDR3 spans 17 amino acids. The J segment lost 3 bases and the V segment lost 1 base, leaving 2 bases of the junction unmatched. Germline V CDR1 and CDR2: SEHNR, FQNEAQ (reference sequence). The DNA for the CDR3 is TGTGCCAGCAGCTTAGGAGGGACTAGCGGGGGGGAAGAGACCCAGTACTTC. It specifies CASSLGGTSGGEETQYF.

The rearrangement uses TRBV30 and TRBJ2-3; 12 bases agree with TRBD2. The germline V gene has CDR1 GTSNPN and CDR2 SVGIG (reference sequence). This CDR3 region has 16 residues. The trim removed 4 bases at V and 0 bases at J, leaving 5 bases unmatched. CDR3 sequence: CAWTIGLAGSTDTQYF. In nucleotides, the CDR3 is TGTGCCTGGACCATAGGACTAGCGGGGAGCACAGATACGCAGTATTTT. Filled out from reference TRBV30 and TRBJ2-3, the complete variable domain reads SQTIHQWPATLVQPVGSPLSLECTVEGTSNPNLYWYRQAAGRGLQLLFYSVGIGQISSEVPQNLSASRPQDRQFILSSKKLLLSDSGFYLCAWTIGLAGSTDTQYFGPGTRLTVL.

The chain couples TRBV7-9 to TRBJ1-1, with D tentatively TRBD1 (5 bases). The germline V gene encodes CDR1 SEHNR and CDR2 FQNEAQ (reference sequence). Trimming took off 5 bases at V and 3 bases at J, with 16 bases between the two ends. CDR3 length: 15 amino acids. The CDR3 sequence is CASSGMGVEDTEAFF. CDR3 in DNA: TGTGCCAGCAGCGGAATGGGGGTGGAGGACACTGAAGCTTTCTTT.

The V call is TRBV19, the J call TRBJ1-2, with 10 bases identical to TRBD1. In germline, CDR1 is LNHDA, CDR2 SQIVND (reference sequence). This CDR3 has 13 residues. J was trimmed by 6 bases and V by 7 bases; bases with no gene match: 5. CDR3 DNA sequence: TGTGCCAGTATGGACAGGGGGTTTCATGGCTACACCTTC. This translates into CASMDRGFHGYTF.

J is TRBJ1-5 and V is TRBV30; possibly TRBD1 for D (6 bases). The germline V and J ends were trimmed by 4 bases and 4 bases, with 11 bases remaining between them. The germline CDR1 and CDR2 sequences are GTSNPN and SVGIG (reference sequence). The CDR3 length is 13 residues. CDR3 in amino acids: CAWTPDSNQPQHF. CDR3 bases: TGTGCCTGGACCCCGGACAGTAATCAGCCCCAGCATTTT.

This clone was picked up a small number of times. The J gene is TRBJ1-6, the V gene TRBV28, with a possible D match to TRBD1 (6 bases). Germline V gene sequence: CDR1 MDHEN, CDR2 SYDVKM. The CDR3 is made up of 14 amino acids. Deletions cut 7 bases from V and 10 bases from J, with 17 bases between. The CDR3 spells CASNDYRDGSPLHF. In DNA, the CDR3 is TGTGCCAGCAACGACTACAGGGATGGCTCACCCCTCCACTTT.

The rearrangement links TRBV18 to TRBJ1-2; 10 nucleotides agree with TRBD1. Germline CDR1 KGHSH, CDR2 LQKENI. The CDR3 extends over 15 amino acids. Trimming cost V 4 bases and J 6 bases; bases outside gene matches: 8. CDR3 sequence reads: CASSLQDRGENGYTF. The CDR3 DNA sequence: TGTGCCAGCTCACTTCAGGACAGGGGGGAAAATGGCTACACCTTC.

The chain carries TRBV29-1 and TRBJ2-1, with TRBD1 matching 7 bases. V was clipped by 4 bases and J by 4 bases; unmatched bases: 1. The length of the CDR3 is 12 residues. CDR1 and CDR2 from the germline V gene are SQVTM and ANQGSEA. CDR3 nucleotide sequence: TGCAGCGTTGGGGACAGTTACAATGAGCAGTTCTTC. Protein product: CSVGDSYNEQFF.

The CDR3 reads CASSSGQYLPQHF. The DNA for the CDR3 is TGTGCCAGCAGCTCCGGACAGTACTTGCCCCAGCATTTT. The gene calls are TRBV7-2 and TRBJ1-5; a possible D gene is TRBD1 (6 bases). This CDR3 contains 13 residues. Germline CDR1 is SGHTA and CDR2 is FQGNSA. V was shortened by 4 bases and J by 9 bases, with 13 bases between the two germline ends.

The rearrangement joins TRBV5-1 to TRBJ2-5, with 9 bases fitting TRBD1. CDR1 and CDR2 (germline): SGHRS, YFSETQ. J lost 5 bases, V lost 4 bases, and 9 bases had no gene match. The CDR3 covers 15 residues. CDR3 bases: TGCGCCAGCAGCCTCCTGGGGGGACAGGGTGAGACCCAGTACTTC. The encoded protein is CASSLLGGQGETQYF.

The chain couples TRBV13 to TRBJ2-3; 10 positions match TRBD2. With 6 bases clipped from V and 0 bases from J, the junction kept 6 bases outside the gene matches. The CDR3 loop spans 16 amino acids. The V gene's germline CDR1 is PRHDT and CDR2 FYEKMQ (reference sequence). DNA of the CDR3: TGTGCCAGCAGTCCTCTAGCGGGGGAGAGCACAGATACGCAGTATTTT. Residues: CASSPLAGESTDTQYF. Supplemented by reference TRBV13 and TRBJ2-3, the full variable domain reads AAGVIQSPRHLIKEKRETATLKCYPIPRHDTVYWYQQGPGQDPQFLISFYEKMQSDKGSIPDRFSAQQFSDYHSELNMSSLELGDSALYFCASSPLAGESTDTQYFGPGTRLTVL.

The CDR3 loop reads CATSRDQGLQETQYF. CDR3 coding DNA: TGTGCCACCAGCAGAGATCAGGGGCTCCAAGAGACCCAGTACTTC. V is TRBV15 and J is TRBJ2-5; TRBD1 might be the D (6 bases). The CDR3 sequence is 15 residues long. Germline lookup yields CDR1 LNHNV and CDR2 YYDKDF (reference sequence). V was pared by 0 bases and J by 1 base, with 9 bases between.

This clone was counted a few times. This chain links TRBV2 with TRBJ1-2; D not resolved. The CDR3 length is 13 residues. V lost 4 bases to trimming and J lost 6 bases, with 12 bases between them. Germline V gene lookup returns CDR1 SNHLY and CDR2 FYNNEI. The DNA of the CDR3 is TGTGCCAGCAGTGTATTGTCGACCGATGGCTACACCTTC. Residues: CASSVLSTDGYTF.

V gene TRBV18 combines with J gene TRBJ1-2; 9 bases line up with TRBD1. The germline V gene encodes CDR1 KGHSH and CDR2 LQKENI. The V and J ends lost 6 bases and 4 bases, in that order; junction bases with no gene match: 12. The CDR3 runs 16 residues. Here the CDR3 DNA reads TGTGCCAGCTCTCAAAACTCACAGGGGGCCCTCTATGGCTACACCTTC. This sequence encodes CASSQNSQGALYGYTF.

This clone occurred once. V is TRBV6-6 and J is TRBJ1-6, with 7 bases fitting TRBD1. The V and J ends lost 10 bases and 7 bases, in that order; junction bases with no gene match: 10. Germline V gene sequence: CDR1 MNHNY, CDR2 SVGAGI (reference sequence). This CDR3 is built from 14 residues. CDR3 nucleotide sequence: TGTGCCATCCAGGAGACAGGGTTCAATTCACCCCTCCACTTT. Translating it yields CAIQETGFNSPLHF.

The genes are TRBV5-1 and TRBJ1-4; D gene unclear. The V end was cut by 0 bases, the J end by 0 bases, with 6 bases between. The CDR3 covers 15 residues. Germline CDR1 is SGHRS and CDR2 is YFSETQ. The CDR3 region is CASSLVGATNEKLFF. The CDR3 DNA is TGCGCCAGCAGCTTGGTGGGAGCAACTAATGAAAAACTGTTTTTT.

CDR3 sequence (DNA): TGTGCCAACCCGGGACCCCTTAACTATGGCTACACCTTC. This translates into CANPGPLNYGYTF. This chain joins TRBV2 and TRBJ1-2; perhaps TRBD1 as D (5 bases). Per the germline V gene, CDR1 is SNHLY and CDR2 is FYNNEI. The V end was cut by 10 bases, the J end by 1 base, with 13 bases between. The CDR3 runs to 13 residues.